This is a list of T cell receptor beta chains from one sample in a study of blood T cell repertoires in COVID-19. Libraries were prepared by immunoSEQ multiplex PCR; TCRdb keeps only in-frame clonotypes and omits some of them. The profile shows a few hundred thousand clones, less than 90% of them singletons. The material sequenced was PBMCs or T cells enriched from blood (not recorded which). The receptors here all came from a woman aged 45-65 years who had recovered from COVID-19. The CDR3 runs from the conserved cysteine through the conserved F or W.

v_gene	j_gene	CDR3aa
TRBV12-3/TRBV12-4	TRBJ1-1	CASTFTHGTEAFF
TRBV19	TRBJ1-3	CASRDIGLGNTIYF
TRBV5-1	TRBJ1-6	CASSLEGQGRVKSPLHF
TRBV5-8	TRBJ2-1	CASSLVGAVNEQFF
TRBV5-1	TRBJ1-2	CASSLDRGNLYGYTF
TRBV3-1/TRBV3-2	TRBJ1-2	CASSQQQNNGYTF
TRBV6-1	TRBJ1-2	CASSGQRVTGGWSNYGYTF
TRBV15	TRBJ2-1	CATSRGKGQGESEQFF
TRBV18	TRBJ2-7	CASSRDGLPYEQYF
TRBV6-2/TRBV6-3	TRBJ2-1	CASSTETSGSGNEQFF
TRBV30	TRBJ1-3	CAWGTAGNTIYF
TRBV19	TRBJ1-4	CASSMEPRQGMVPVTNEKLFF
TRBV9	TRBJ2-7	CASSVSPSQGYEQYF
TRBV25-1	TRBJ2-2	CASSPTGFTGELFF
TRBV4-2	TRBJ1-5	CASSHRDGDQPQHF
TRBV2	TRBJ1-1	CASSGAEGTEAFF
TRBV24-1	TRBJ1-4	CATRMTGGHTLPNEKLFF
TRBV9	TRBJ2-7	CASSVEEGLYYEQYF
TRBV18	TRBJ2-2	CASSLTSDRGQRVGELFF
TRBV19	TRBJ2-7	CASSIVYQLAGTSYEQYF
TRBV7-6	TRBJ2-7	CASSLTGGVYYEQYF
TRBV12-3/TRBV12-4	TRBJ1-2	CASSLEQNNGYTF
TRBV7-9	TRBJ1-4	CASSLDTLNEKLFF
TRBV6-2/TRBV6-3	TRBJ1-1	CASSGRSGVWNTEAFF
TRBV4-3	TRBJ1-2	CASSPQGSANYGYTF
TRBV15	TRBJ2-7	CATTTSGAGEQYF
TRBV7-9	TRBJ1-4	CASSLATGINEKLFF
TRBV3-1/TRBV3-2	TRBJ1-1	CASSQVGGGTEAFF
TRBV5-1	TRBJ2-1	CASTMGASGASSYNEQFF
TRBV6-2/TRBV6-3	TRBJ2-5	CASSHGLAGDLETQYF
TRBV7-8	TRBJ1-2	CASSFSSGGYGYTF
TRBV10-3	TRBJ1-1	CAIREDRGLSTEAFF
TRBV7-9	TRBJ1-5	CASSLGLQPQHF
TRBV19	TRBJ1-1	CASSMGPNTEAFF
TRBV29-1	TRBJ1-5	CSVQIYSNQPQHF
TRBV2	TRBJ1-1	CASRPHQDSQLNTEAFF
TRBV3-1/TRBV3-2	TRBJ1-6	CASSDTGQGFNSPLHF
TRBV4-1	TRBJ1-1	CASSQVPIGDTEAFF
TRBV7-2	TRBJ2-3	CASSLAQASGGAYTQYF
TRBV19	TRBJ2-3	CASSGVSTDTQYF
TRBV6-2/TRBV6-3	TRBJ1-1	CASSQDVGQGNTEAFF
TRBV7-9	TRBJ2-5	CASSRQGAASTAQYF
TRBV25-1	TRBJ2-2	CASSESLGQGQSTGELFF
TRBV9	TRBJ1-1	CASSPGQVLTEAFF
TRBV11-3	TRBJ2-3	CASNLAGGPTDTQYF
TRBV18	TRBJ2-1	CASSLLAVQMYNEQFF
TRBV6-5	TRBJ2-2	CASSFRTSGPPGELFF